Presented here are 32 T cell receptor beta chains from one specimen sequenced in a study of blood T cell repertoires in COVID-19. Sequencing was performed with immunoSEQ multiplex PCR; in TCRdb, only in-frame clones are kept and a portion is missing. This table has around 99,000 clones, roughly 84% appearing once. Source material: peripheral blood. Source of these receptors: a woman aged 45-60 years with acute or convalescent COVID-19.

This chain connects TRBV2 to TRBJ2-7; tentatively, D is TRBD2 (7 bases). The CDR3 is 17 amino acids. CDR1 and CDR2 from the germline V gene are SNHLY and FYNNEI. The V gene lost 4 bases and the J gene lost 5 bases, with 24 bases spanning the gap. DNA for the CDR3: TGTGCCAGCAGTGCCCGTTTATCGGGGGGCGCTAACCACGAGCAGTACTTC. This gives the protein CASSARLSGGANHEQYF. The full variable domain, its missing parts supplied by reference TRBV2 and TRBJ2-7, is EPEVTQTPSHQVTQMGQEVILRCVPISNHLYFYWYRQILGQKVEFLVSFYNNEISEKSEIFDDQFSVERPDGSNFTLKIRSTKLEDSAMYFCASSARLSGGANHEQYFGPGTRLTVT.

This clone was found a few times. This chain links TRBV7-9 with TRBJ1-4; 8 bases match TRBD1. The CDR3 contains 14 residues. V gave up 5 bases and J gave up 5 bases; unmatched junction bases: 4. From germline, CDR1 is SEHNR and CDR2 FQNEAQ (reference sequence). CDR3 region: CASSHRQGNEKLFF. The CDR3 nucleotides read TGTGCCAGCAGCCATAGACAGGGGAATGAAAAACTGTTTTTT. Full variable domain (outside the CDR3, taken from reference TRBV7-9 and TRBJ1-4): DTGVSQNPRHKITKRGQNVTFRCDPISEHNRLYWYRQTLGQGPEFLTYFQNEAQLEKSRLLSDRFSAERPKGSFSTLEIQRTEQGDSAMYLCASSHRQGNEKLFFGSGTQLSVL.

The chain recombines TRBV2 with TRBJ1-3; D is undetermined. Germline V lookup: CDR1 SNHLY, CDR2 FYNNEI. The CDR3 is 12 residues long. Between the trimmed V and J ends, which lost 8 bases and 3 bases, there was a span of 8 bases. This CDR3 reads CASSIYGNTIYF. In DNA form, the CDR3 reads TGTGCCAGCTCGATCTATGGAAACACCATATATTTT.

V gene TRBV19 combines with J gene TRBJ1-5, with 10 bases fitting TRBD1. CDR1 LNHDA and CDR2 SQIVND come from the germline V gene (reference sequence). After removal of 3 bases from V and 2 bases from J, the junction contained 1 base not matched to a gene. This CDR3 has 15 amino acids. Here the CDR3 DNA reads TGTGCCAGTAGTATCGGGACAGGGGGCAATCAGCCCCAGCATTTT. Translated: CASSIGTGGNQPQHF. The whole variable domain, filled in from reference TRBV19 and TRBJ1-5, reads DGGITQSPKYLFRKEGQNVTLSCEQNLNHDAMYWYRQDPGQGLRLIYYSQIVNDFQKGDIAEGYSVSREKKESFPLTVTSAQKNPTAFYLCASSIGTGGNQPQHFGDGTRLSIL.

The chain is built from TRBV5-1 and TRBJ2-7; a weak D match, TRBD2 (6 bases). The germline V and J ends were trimmed by 4 bases and 9 bases, with 29 bases remaining between them. Per the germline V gene, CDR1 is SGHRS and CDR2 is YFSETQ. The CDR3 extends over 17 amino acids. The CDR3 DNA is TGCGCCAGCAGCGGCGGGGTGGGAGCGCGGGGTGTCCTACGGCAGTACTTC. It translates to CASSGGVGARGVLRQYF. Full variable domain (missing parts from reference TRBV5-1 and TRBJ2-7): KAGVTQTPRYLIKTRGQQVTLSCSPISGHRSVSWYQQTPGQGLQFLFEYFSETQRNKGNFPGRFSGRQFSNSRSEMNVSTLELGDSALYLCASSGGVGARGVLRQYFGPGTRLTVT.

The V and J genes are TRBV27 and TRBJ1-4; D might be TRBD1 (5 bases). V lost 2 bases to trimming and J lost 5 bases, with 9 bases between them. This CDR3 has 14 residues. CDR1 and CDR2 (germline): MNHEY, SMNVEV (reference sequence). In DNA form, the CDR3 reads TGTGCCAGCAGTTTAGCGGGGGTGAATGAAAAACTGTTTTTT. The encoded protein is CASSLAGVNEKLFF.

This clone was picked up one time. The chain has TRBV30 and TRBJ2-7; 13 bases agree with TRBD2. The CDR3 totals 14 residues. The J segment lost 1 base and the V segment lost 5 bases, leaving 2 bases of the junction unmatched. Germline V gene lookup returns CDR1 GTSNPN and CDR2 SVGIG (reference sequence). The CDR3 bases are TGTGCCTGGTCACTAGCGGGGGGGTCCTACGAGCAGTACTTC. Encoded protein: CAWSLAGGSYEQYF.

This clone was picked up a small number of times. The CDR3 DNA sequence: TGTGCCAGCAGCTTGTTTCGACAGGGAGGCGGCTACACCTTC. This encodes CASSLFRQGGGYTF. This sequence joins TRBV5-6 and TRBJ1-2; TRBD1 matches at 7 bases. The CDR3 extends over 14 amino acids. Trimming at V came to 1 base and at J to 8 bases, leaving 8 bases not matched to a gene. Germline-derived CDR1 and CDR2 are SGHDT and YYEEEE.

The chain combines TRBV5-1 with TRBJ1-1; TRBD1 matches 11 bases. Per the germline V gene, CDR1 is SGHRS and CDR2 is YFSETQ. The CDR3 extends over 16 amino acids. V trimming: 4 bases; J trimming: 4 bases; junction bases outside the gene matches: 9. The CDR3 coding sequence is TGCGCCAGCAGCCCACCGGACAGGGGGCAGATCACTGAAGCTTTCTTT. Its protein is CASSPPDRGQITEAFF.

The gene calls are TRBV6-5 and TRBJ2-1; D is undetermined. This CDR3 comprises 14 residues. With 6 bases removed from V and 4 bases from J, the gap between germline ends came to 13 bases. Germline loops: CDR1 MNHEY, CDR2 SVGAGI. CDR3 region: CASSGRQRYNEQFF. The CDR3 bases are TGTGCCAGCAGCGGTAGGCAGCGATACAATGAGCAGTTCTTC.

This clone was seen a single time. CDR3 region: CSASRLAGLFSSYNEQFF. CDR3 DNA sequence: TGCAGTGCTAGTAGGCTAGCGGGGCTTTTCAGCTCCTACAATGAGCAGTTCTTC. V usage is TRBV20-1 and J usage is TRBJ2-1, with 9 bases aligning to TRBD2. The length of the CDR3 is 18 residues. Per germline, CDR1 DFQATT and CDR2 SNEGSKA (reference sequence). V shed 3 bases and J 0 bases; nucleotides not matched to a gene: 12.

This clone was picked up one time. The rearrangement uses TRBV21-1 and TRBJ1-2; the tabulated D call, TRBD1, remains unverified against the DNA. TRBV21-1 is tagged as a pseudogene. CDR3 size: 13 residues. The CDR3 region has the DNA TGTGCCAGCAGCAAATTGCAGGGCAATGGCTACACCTTC. Protein product: CASSKLQGNGYTF.

The chain has TRBV5-1 and TRBJ1-2; the match to TRBD1 covers 7 bases. Losses at the gene ends were 0 bases for V and 4 bases for J; bases not matched to a gene: 6. Germline V gene data show CDR1 as SGHRS and CDR2 as YFSETQ. The CDR3 spans 15 residues. The CDR3 loop is CASSLVSGQPYGYTF. The CDR3 region has the DNA TGCGCCAGCAGCTTGGTGTCGGGACAGCCCTATGGCTACACCTTC.

This chain connects TRBV6-5 to TRBJ1-2; 8 bases align to TRBD1. The germline CDR1 and CDR2 sequences are MNHEY and SVGAGI. This CDR3 region has 15 residues. Losses at the gene ends were 6 bases for V and 2 bases for J; bases not matched to a gene: 8. The CDR3 DNA reads TGTGCCAGCAGCACGACAGGGGTTGAAAACTATGGCTACACCTTC. Translated: CASSTTGVENYGYTF.

V is TRBV2 and J is TRBJ2-3; 7 bases are a match to TRBD2. The CDR3 runs to 15 residues. Germline CDR1 and CDR2: SNHLY and FYNNEI. Trimming at V came to 4 bases and at J to 2 bases, leaving 6 bases not matched to a gene. CDR3 sequence: CASSGGGLPTDTQYF. The CDR3 DNA sequence: TGTGCCAGCAGTGGGGGGGGACTACCCACAGATACGCAGTATTTT.

V is TRBV7-2 and J is TRBJ2-1; 7 nucleotides agree with TRBD1. The CDR3 sequence is 16 residues long. The J segment lost 5 bases and the V segment lost 1 base, leaving 8 bases of the junction unmatched. Germline V lookup: CDR1 SGHTA, CDR2 FQGNSA. The CDR3 loop is CASSLGWTGAHNEQFF. The CDR3 nucleotides are TGTGCCAGCAGCTTAGGGTGGACAGGAGCGCACAATGAGCAGTTCTTC.

The CDR3 DNA reads as TGTGCCAGCAGTGCATGGGGAGTGGAAGAGACCCAGTACTTC. Protein sequence: CASSAWGVEETQYF. This rearrangement joins TRBV2 to TRBJ2-5; possible D gene TRBD2, 5 bases. The CDR3 has 14 amino acids. CDR1 SNHLY and CDR2 FYNNEI come from the germline V gene. V was trimmed by 4 bases and J by 3 bases, leaving 12 bases between them. The full variable domain, rest sourced from reference TRBV2 and TRBJ2-5, is EPEVTQTPSHQVTQMGQEVILRCVPISNHLYFYWYRQILGQKVEFLVSFYNNEISEKSEIFDDQFSVERPDGSNFTLKIRSTKLEDSAMYFCASSAWGVEETQYFGPGTRLLVL.

The chain carries TRBV19 and TRBJ1-1; D is possibly TRBD1 (5 bases). This CDR3 has 14 amino acids. Deletions cut 6 bases from V and 4 bases from J, with 15 bases between. CDR1 is LNHDA, CDR2 SQIVND, per germline (reference sequence). The CDR3 DNA follows: TGTGCCAGTAGCTTCCGAGGAACAGGCACTGAAGCTTTCTTT. This translates into CASSFRGTGTEAFF. Full variable domain (outside the CDR3, taken from reference TRBV19 and TRBJ1-1): DGGITQSPKYLFRKEGQNVTLSCEQNLNHDAMYWYRQDPGQGLRLIYYSQIVNDFQKGDIAEGYSVSREKKESFPLTVTSAQKNPTAFYLCASSFRGTGTEAFFGQGTRLTVV.

The chain combines TRBV25-1 with TRBJ2-6; no clear D. CDR1 and CDR2 (germline): MGHDK, SYGVNS. The V end lost 4 bases, the J end lost 4 bases, and 11 bases lay between the germline ends. There are 15 residues in the CDR3. CDR3 sequence (DNA): TGTGCCAGCAGTGGATTCGCCGGGGGGGCCAACGTCCTGACTTTC. Translating it yields CASSGFAGGANVLTF.

The genes are TRBV11-3 and TRBJ2-3, with 8 positions matching TRBD2. CDR3 length: 15 amino acids. With 4 bases clipped from V and 1 base from J, the junction kept 4 bases outside the gene matches. The V gene's germline CDR1 is SGHNT and CDR2 YENEEA. CDR3 region: CASSYSGARTDTQYF. In DNA form, the CDR3 reads TGTGCCAGCAGCTATAGCGGGGCGCGCACAGATACGCAGTATTTT. Combining the CDR3 with reference TRBV11-3 and TRBJ2-3 gives the whole variable domain EAGVVQSPRYKIIEKKQPVAFWCNPISGHNTLYWYLQNLGQGPELLIRYENEEAVDDSQLPKDRFSAERLKGVDSTLKIQPAELGDSAVYLCASSYSGARTDTQYFGPGTRLTVL.

The CDR3 DNA reads TGTGCCAGTAGTACCGGACAGGGGGGATATCCCCTCCACTTT. It encodes CASSTGQGGYPLHF. The genes are TRBV19 and TRBJ1-6; 10 bases are shared with TRBD1. V lost 4 bases and J lost 13; bases outside the gene matches: 7. The CDR3 sequence is 14 residues long. Germline V lookup: CDR1 LNHDA, CDR2 SQIVND (reference sequence).

The gene calls are TRBV2 and TRBJ1-5; D call uncertain. The ends were cut back, 4 bases at V and 4 bases at J, with 11 bases in the middle. Per the germline V gene, CDR1 is SNHLY and CDR2 is FYNNEI. This CDR3 region has 14 residues. CDR3 nucleotide sequence: TGTGCCAGCAGTGCGGGAGGACCTAATCAGCCCCAGCATTTT. Its protein product is CASSAGGPNQPQHF.

The rearrangement joins TRBV6-1 to TRBJ1-1; 9 bases agree with TRBD1. Losses at the gene ends were 1 base for V and 4 bases for J; bases not matched to a gene: 13. This CDR3 has 18 residues. Germline V gene lookup returns CDR1 MNHNS and CDR2 SASEGT. CDR3 nucleotides: TGTGCCAGCAGTGAAGGGCCGGGACAGGGATCGGTTGGCACTGAAGCTTTCTTT. Amino acid sequence: CASSEGPGQGSVGTEAFF.

V is TRBV4-1 and J is TRBJ1-4; TRBD1 might be the D (5 bases). Trimming took 0 bases from V and 8 from J, leaving 7 bases between them. This CDR3 has 13 residues. The germline CDR1 and CDR2 sequences are MGHRA and YSYEKL. The CDR3 sequence: CASSQDRGEKLFF. The CDR3 bases are TGCGCCAGCAGCCAAGATCGGGGGGAAAAACTGTTTTTT.

The rearrangement joins TRBV10-3 to TRBJ1-4, with TRBD1 matching 7 bases. CDR3 length equals 16 residues. V was pared by 8 bases and J by 5 bases, with 14 bases of the junction left unmatched. Germline V gene lookup returns CDR1 ENHRY and CDR2 SYGVKD. For the CDR3, the DNA is TGTGCCATCGGCCCCGGGGGGGGACAGCGAAATGAAAAACTGTTTTTT. The encoded protein is CAIGPGGGQRNEKLFF.

V and J are TRBV5-1 and TRBJ2-3; D is possibly TRBD1 (5 bases). The germline V and J ends were trimmed by 0 bases and 1 base, with 9 bases remaining between them. This CDR3 spans 15 amino acids. From germline, CDR1 is SGHRS and CDR2 YFSETQ. The CDR3 DNA reads as TGCGCCAGCAGCTTGGCAGGGTTCCGCACAGATACGCAGTATTTT. As protein: CASSLAGFRTDTQYF. The variable domain in full, with the rest retrieved from reference TRBV5-1 and TRBJ2-3, is KAGVTQTPRYLIKTRGQQVTLSCSPISGHRSVSWYQQTPGQGLQFLFEYFSETQRNKGNFPGRFSGRQFSNSRSEMNVSTLELGDSALYLCASSLAGFRTDTQYFGPGTRLTVL.

The genes are TRBV27 and TRBJ1-6; D is ambiguous. Trimming took off 6 bases at V and 0 bases at J, with 6 bases between the two ends. The V gene's germline CDR1 is MNHEY and CDR2 SMNVEV (reference sequence). This CDR3 spans 14 amino acids. CDR3 in amino acids: CASSPSSYNSPLHF. DNA for the CDR3: TGTGCCAGCAGCCCCAGCTCCTATAATTCACCCCTCCACTTT.

This clone was seen a single time. CDR3 sequence reads: CASSQVGGSYEQYF. The CDR3 nucleotides are TGTGCCAGCAGCCAAGTTGGCGGCTCCTACGAGCAGTACTTC. The V call is TRBV14, the J call TRBJ2-7; D is unresolved. The length of the CDR3 is 14 residues. The germline V gene encodes CDR1 SGHDN and CDR2 FVKESK. V was clipped by 1 base and J by 0 bases, with 7 bases between them.

The rearrangement joins TRBV3-1 (or the pseudogene TRBV3-2) to TRBJ1-3; perhaps TRBD1 as D (6 bases). The germline CDR1 and CDR2 sequences are LGHDT and YNNKEL (reference sequence). With 3 bases removed from V and 6 bases from J, the gap between germline ends came to 9 bases. CDR3 length: 13 residues. As DNA, the CDR3 is TGTGCCAGCAGCCATTCAGGGGAAAACACCATATATTTT. It encodes CASSHSGENTIYF.

The rearrangement uses TRBV5-1 and TRBJ1-2, with 8 bases that match TRBD1. Looked up from germline, CDR1 is SGHRS and CDR2 is YFSETQ. After removal of 4 bases from V and 3 bases from J, the junction contained 8 bases not matched to a gene. The CDR3 contains 15 residues. This chain's CDR3 is CASSPPDRGDYGYTF. As DNA, the CDR3 is TGCGCCAGCAGCCCACCCGACAGGGGAGACTATGGCTACACCTTC.

CDR3 protein: CASSLGQSEEKLFF. The CDR3 DNA sequence: TGCGCCAGCAGCTTGGGACAGTCTGAGGAAAAACTGTTTTTT. The rearrangement uses TRBV5-1 and TRBJ1-4, with D perhaps TRBD1 (5 bases). Per germline, CDR1 SGHRS and CDR2 YFSETQ. Deletions cut 0 bases from V and 8 bases from J, with 11 bases between. CDR3 length equals 14 residues.

The gene calls are TRBV5-1 and TRBJ1-4; tentative D call: TRBD1 (6 bases). The germline V and J ends were trimmed by 2 bases and 3 bases, with 8 bases remaining between them. CDR1 SGHRS and CDR2 YFSETQ come from the germline V gene. CDR3 length: 14 residues. The CDR3 region is CASSLGGSNEKLFF. As DNA, the CDR3 is TGCGCCAGCAGCTTAGGGGGTTCTAATGAAAAACTGTTTTTT.